These T cell receptor beta chains were read from a single sample in a study of blood T cells in healthy people across ages. TCRdb independently ran MiXCR on the 5' RACE reads; one entry per CDR3 protein. The data hold about 1.4 million distinct CDR3 sequences, with approximately 60% observed a single time. The sample comprised blood. These receptors were obtained from a man in his late teens or twenties in good health. Both conserved end residues are part of each CDR3. Fields, in order: D gene, V gene, J gene, clone size, CDR3 protein, CDR3 DNA. A D gene is named only where the DNA matches it firmly. Part of the rows lack a size; the others show once, few, many or a class for expanded clones.

d_call: TRBD1; v_call: TRBV28; j_call: TRBJ1-3; clone_size: NA; cdr3_aa: CASSLWVPGQGPSSGNTIYF; cdr3_nt: TGTGCCAGCAGTTTATGGGTCCCGGGACAGGGGCCGAGCTCTGGAAACACCATATATTTT
d_call: TRBD1; v_call: TRBV7-8; j_call: TRBJ2-7; clone_size: NA; cdr3_aa: CASSWYRGYEQYF; cdr3_nt: TGTGCCAGCAGCTGGTACAGGGGCTACGAGCAGTACTTC
d_call: TRBD2; v_call: TRBV27; j_call: TRBJ2-5; clone_size: NA; cdr3_aa: CASSYLRAGGQPETQYF; cdr3_nt: TGTGCCAGCAGTTACCTCCGAGCGGGGGGGCAACCGGAGACCCAGTACTTC
d_call: NA; v_call: TRBV4-1; j_call: TRBJ2-5; clone_size: many; cdr3_aa: CASSQDQGQETQYF; cdr3_nt: TGCGCCAGCAGCCAAGACCAGGGTCAAGAGACCCAGTACTTC
d_call: TRBD1; v_call: TRBV4-1; j_call: TRBJ2-7; clone_size: NA; cdr3_aa: CASSHGQDLAYEQYF; cdr3_nt: TGCGCCAGCAGCCACGGACAGGACCTCGCCTACGAGCAGTACTTC
d_call: NA; v_call: TRBV29-1; j_call: TRBJ2-7; clone_size: NA; cdr3_aa: CSVVGADELYF; cdr3_nt: TGCAGCGTGGTGGGGGCTGATGAGCTGTACTTC
d_call: TRBD2; v_call: TRBV4-1; j_call: TRBJ2-7; clone_size: NA; cdr3_aa: CASSQGSSGRYEQYF; cdr3_nt: TGCGCCAGCAGCCAAGGGAGTAGCGGGAGATACGAGCAGTACTTC
d_call: NA; v_call: TRBV10-2; j_call: TRBJ1-3; clone_size: once; cdr3_aa: CASSESGTTGNTIYF; cdr3_nt: TGCGCCAGCAGTGAGTCGGGGACTACTGGAAACACCATATATTTT
d_call: TRBD1; v_call: TRBV29-1; j_call: TRBJ2-1; clone_size: few; cdr3_aa: CSTRDRVVDEQFF; cdr3_nt: TGCAGCACCCGGGACAGGGTGGTCGATGAGCAGTTCTTC
d_call: TRBD2; v_call: TRBV14; j_call: TRBJ2-7; clone_size: NA; cdr3_aa: CASSQVGSGGRRYEQYF; cdr3_nt: TGTGCCAGCAGCCAGGTTGGTTCTGGCGGGAGGCGCTACGAGCAGTACTTC
d_call: NA; v_call: TRBV7-9; j_call: TRBJ2-1; clone_size: few; cdr3_aa: CASSVGGAYNEQFF; cdr3_nt: TGTGCCAGCAGCGTAGGTGGAGCATACAATGAGCAGTTCTTC
d_call: NA; v_call: TRBV7-2; j_call: TRBJ1-6; clone_size: few; cdr3_aa: CASSYTGNSYNSPLHF; cdr3_nt: TGTGCCAGCAGCTACACAGGGAATTCCTATAATTCACCCCTCCACTTT
d_call: NA; v_call: TRBV20-1; j_call: TRBJ1-5; clone_size: NA; cdr3_aa: CSARDMSRVNQPQHF; cdr3_nt: TGCAGTGCTAGAGATATGAGTCGGGTTAATCAGCCCCAGCATTTT
d_call: NA; v_call: TRBV7-2; j_call: TRBJ2-7; clone_size: NA; cdr3_aa: CASGARTETYEQYF; cdr3_nt: TGTGCCAGCGGCGCGCGGACGGAAACCTACGAGCAGTACTTC
d_call: NA; v_call: TRBV2; j_call: TRBJ2-7; clone_size: once; cdr3_aa: CASGDSGRDEQYF; cdr3_nt: TGTGCCAGCGGGGACTCGGGGCGGGACGAGCAGTACTTC
d_call: NA; v_call: TRBV2; j_call: TRBJ2-5; clone_size: NA; cdr3_aa: CASSGWAPPRGTQYF; cdr3_nt: TGTGCCAGCAGTGGGTGGGCCCCACCCCGTGGGACCCAGTACTTC
d_call: NA; v_call: TRBV7-8; j_call: TRBJ1-2; clone_size: NA; cdr3_aa: CASSGDGNSYGYTF; cdr3_nt: TGTGCCAGCAGCGGCGACGGGAACAGCTATGGCTACACCTTC
d_call: NA; v_call: TRBV11-2; j_call: TRBJ2-7; clone_size: NA; cdr3_aa: CASSLDLGRGAYEQYF; cdr3_nt: TGTGCCAGCAGCTTAGATCTCGGCCGTGGGGCCTACGAGCAGTACTTC
d_call: TRBD2; v_call: TRBV30; j_call: TRBJ2-1; clone_size: NA; cdr3_aa: CAWRGGYNEQFF; cdr3_nt: TGTGCCTGGCGGGGGGGTTACAATGAGCAGTTCTTC
d_call: NA; v_call: TRBV20-1; j_call: TRBJ1-5; clone_size: NA; cdr3_aa: CSASSQENRLNQPQHF; cdr3_nt: TGCAGTGCTAGTTCCCAAGAGAACAGATTGAATCAGCCCCAGCATTTT
d_call: NA; v_call: TRBV20-1; j_call: TRBJ2-1; clone_size: once; cdr3_aa: CSARTTPQGRNEQFF; cdr3_nt: TGCAGTGCTAGAACGACACCACAGGGTCGGAATGAGCAGTTCTTC
d_call: TRBD2; v_call: TRBV14; j_call: TRBJ2-4; clone_size: few; cdr3_aa: CASSFGTSGGPGIQYF; cdr3_nt: TGTGCCAGCAGCTTCGGGACTAGCGGGGGGCCGGGCATTCAGTACTTC
d_call: TRBD2; v_call: TRBV15; j_call: TRBJ2-5; clone_size: few; cdr3_aa: CATKRKREGTQETQYF; cdr3_nt: TGTGCCACCAAGCGGAAGCGGGAGGGAACTCAAGAGACCCAGTACTTC
d_call: TRBD1; v_call: TRBV27; j_call: TRBJ1-4; clone_size: NA; cdr3_aa: CASSLQGGNEKLFF; cdr3_nt: TGTGCCAGCAGTTTACAGGGGGGGAATGAAAAACTGTTTTTT
d_call: TRBD2; v_call: TRBV6-1; j_call: TRBJ2-7; clone_size: few; cdr3_aa: CASSPQASGGQYEQYF; cdr3_nt: TGTGCCAGCAGTCCCCAGGCTAGCGGGGGTCAGTACGAGCAGTACTTC
d_call: NA; v_call: TRBV7-2; j_call: TRBJ1-1; clone_size: NA; cdr3_aa: CASSPQDGGTTEAFF; cdr3_nt: TGTGCCAGCAGCCCCCAGGACGGGGGAACCACTGAAGCTTTCTTT
d_call: TRBD2; v_call: TRBV25-1; j_call: TRBJ2-5; clone_size: once; cdr3_aa: CASSETSGGSGEQYF; cdr3_nt: TGTGCTAGCAGTGAAACTAGCGGGGGTTCGGGAGAGCAGTACTTC
d_call: NA; v_call: TRBV29-1; j_call: TRBJ1-1; clone_size: NA; cdr3_aa: CSVGGGNYAFF; cdr3_nt: TGCAGCGTTGGTGGAGGAAATTACGCTTTCTTT